The clone carrying this TCR beta chain was counted between two and nine times. As yet, its antigen is unknown. This CDR3 spans 13 amino acids. With V trimmed by 5 bases and J by 5 bases, 4 bases remained unmatched. CDR1 is MNHEY and CDR2 is SVGAGI in the germline V gene. This sample is drawn from a study of shared clonotypes between healthy human individuals. Whole-study results and caveats: In this cohort, only blood was sampled, and tissue repertoires likely differ. Clonotypes not shared had lower generation probabilities than those common to all four donors.

Assay execution took place at the deep level. Produced via immunoSEQ multiplex PCR; TCRdb's table is partial and in-frame only. Among 2 million to 2.5 million clones listed, less than 95% were seen once. Terminally differentiated effector memory CD45RA+ cells were excluded by CCR7 positive selection of CD45RO-negative cells. This chain connects TRBV6-5 to TRBJ1-1; 8 bases are a match to TRBD1. Sequencing was performed on naive CD8+ T cells sorted from blood. This clonotype originated in a man aged 18 to 35 in good health. The CDR3 region has the DNA TGTGCCAGCAGTCAGGGGGCAGGGACTGAAGCTTTCTTT. This encodes CASSQGAGTEAFF.